This T cell receptor (beta chain) was captured in a study of molecular identifiers for immune sequencing clone quantification. This clonotype was observed many times. Per germline, CDR1 PRHDT and CDR2 FYEKMQ (reference sequence). Between the trimmed V and J ends, which lost 6 bases and 2 bases, there was a span of 7 bases. The CDR3 is 13 amino acids. TCRdb reanalysed the PCR reads using MiXCR and keeps one entry per CDR3 protein. The repertoire holds more than 550,000 distinct CDR3 sequences, with about 25% as singletons. The V and J genes are TRBV13 and TRBJ2-2; D gene uncertain. Sequencing was performed on naive CD8+ T cells from blood, with Jurkat cell RNA spiked in. The subset is: FACS-sorted CD8+CD4-CCR7+CD45RA+ naive T cells. This sequence originates from a human donor in good health. Some libraries in this study had Jurkat cell RNA spiked in. For the CDR3, the DNA is TGTGCCAGCAGTCCTGTAAACACCGGGGAGCTGTTTTTT. Its translation: CASSPVNTGELFF. Supplemented by reference TRBV13 and TRBJ2-2, the full variable domain reads AAGVIQSPRHLIKEKRETATLKCYPIPRHDTVYWYQQGPGQDPQFLISFYEKMQSDKGSIPDRFSAQQFSDYHSELNMSSLELGDSALYFCASSPVNTGELFFGEGSRLTVL.